The next 8 T cell receptor beta chains were all read from a single sample in a study of long-term antiretroviral therapy in people with HIV (dated by TCRdb to 2021 to 2024). Sequencing of the TRB variable region was done with the immunoSEQ hsTCRB v3.0 assay at survey level resolution. TCRdb holds this immuneACCESS table with in-frame rearrangements only. Some clones are missing; in checked studies, unresolved V genes explain under half, and the rest has no known cause. Counted in this sample were 19,000 or so clones; roughly 78% of them appeared once. Jointly, the top ten make up around 8% of the sample. The sequenced sample was unsorted PBMCs, obtained at the start of antiretroviral therapy. Receptors were obtained from a man aged 25 to 45 with HIV.

The chain has TRBV15 and TRBJ2-7, with TRBD1 matching over 7 bases. This CDR3 is 15 amino acids long. Looked up from germline, CDR1 is LNHNV and CDR2 is YYDKDF (reference sequence). V gave up 3 bases and J gave up 1 base; unmatched junction bases: 6. The CDR3 reads CATSSGQVFSYEQYF. The CDR3 coding sequence is TGTGCCACCAGCAGTGGACAGGTTTTTTCCTACGAGCAGTACTTC.

The chain combines TRBV7-7 with TRBJ2-7, with 10 bases aligning to TRBD1. V trimming: 5 bases; J trimming: 5 bases; junction bases outside the gene matches: 9. The germline V gene has CDR1 SSHAT and CDR2 FNYEAQ (reference sequence). This CDR3 is 15 amino acids long. This CDR3 reads CASSPPGQGINEQYF. CDR3 DNA sequence: TGTGCCAGCAGCCCGCCGGGACAGGGGATAAACGAGCAGTACTTC.

The chain uses TRBV7-2 and TRBJ2-7; weak D call: TRBD1 (6 bases). The CDR3 covers 14 residues. Per the germline V gene, CDR1 is SGHTA and CDR2 is FQGNSA. Trimming removed 5 bases from V and 6 bases from J, with 17 bases in between. Here the CDR3 reads CASSAVARGGEQYF. As DNA, the CDR3 is TGTGCCAGCAGCGCGGTAGCGAGAGGGGGCGAGCAGTACTTC.

This clone appeared a few times. CDR3 bases: TGTGCCAGCAGCTTTGGGGGGCACGGCTACACCTTC. It is translated as CASSFGGHGYTF. The chain couples TRBV7-6 to TRBJ1-2; TRBD1 is a possible D gene (6 bases). CDR1 is SGHVS and CDR2 is FNYEAQ in the germline V gene. The CDR3 contains 12 residues. Trimming took off 3 bases at V and 8 bases at J, with 10 bases between the two ends.

The chain joins TRBV15 to TRBJ1-1, with 8 bases lining up with TRBD1. Per germline, CDR1 LNHNV and CDR2 YYDKDF (reference sequence). This CDR3 comprises 15 residues. V shed 2 bases, J shed 3 bases, and the junction held 5 bases outside the gene matches. DNA for the CDR3: TGTGCCACCAGCAGACAGGGGGCGCATGACACTGAAGCTTTCTTT. Its protein product is CATSRQGAHDTEAFF.

The chain is built from TRBV11-3 and TRBJ2-3; D call uncertain. The CDR3 totals 15 residues. Germline V gives CDR1 SGHNT, CDR2 YENEEA. Deletions cut 1 base from V and 0 bases from J, with 8 bases between. CDR3 in DNA: TGTGCCAGCAGCTTAGGTGGCGCGAGCACAGATACGCAGTATTTT. This translates into CASSLGGASTDTQYF.

V is TRBV30 and J is TRBJ1-5, with D possibly matching TRBD1 (5 bases). V lost 0 bases and J 3 bases, leaving 9 bases between the germline ends. In germline, CDR1 is GTSNPN, CDR2 SVGIG (reference sequence). The CDR3 is 14 amino acids. CDR3 residues: CAWSVRGYNQPQHF. Written as DNA, the CDR3 is TGTGCCTGGAGTGTACGGGGCTACAATCAGCCCCAGCATTTT. The full variable domain, with the rest looked up from reference TRBV30 and TRBJ1-5, is SQTIHQWPATLVQPVGSPLSLECTVEGTSNPNLYWYRQAAGRGLQLLFYSVGIGQISSEVPQNLSASRPQDRQFILSSKKLLLSDSGFYLCAWSVRGYNQPQHFGDGTRLSIL.

This chain connects TRBV7-8 to TRBJ1-3; D not certain. The CDR3 length is 16 residues. V was trimmed by 3 bases and J by 0 bases, leaving 12 bases between them. From germline, CDR1 is SGHVS and CDR2 FQNEAQ. This chain's CDR3 is CASSFGAGSSGNTIYF. The CDR3 coding sequence is TGTGCCAGCAGCTTCGGAGCGGGGAGCTCTGGAAACACCATATATTTT.